The TCR beta chain described here comes from a study of control samples from healthy donors and cancer patients. Method: immunoSEQ multiplex PCR; TCRdb's copy keeps in-frame clones and lacks some. The repertoire includes around 150,000 clones, just under 95% of them detected once, and 8.5% sits in the top ten. Germline CDR1 reads SNHLY; CDR2 reads FYNNEI. The V gene end was trimmed by 5 bases and the J gene end by 4 bases; junction bases not matched to a gene: 5. The CDR3 covers 14 residues. The specimen sequenced was blood. This clonotype originated in a woman aged 40 to 50 in good health. The gene calls are TRBV2 and TRBJ2-3; 8 bases are a match to TRBD1. The CDR3 DNA is TGTGCCAGCAGTACCAGGGGGCCCGCAGATACGCAGTATTTT. Translation gives CASSTRGPADTQYF.